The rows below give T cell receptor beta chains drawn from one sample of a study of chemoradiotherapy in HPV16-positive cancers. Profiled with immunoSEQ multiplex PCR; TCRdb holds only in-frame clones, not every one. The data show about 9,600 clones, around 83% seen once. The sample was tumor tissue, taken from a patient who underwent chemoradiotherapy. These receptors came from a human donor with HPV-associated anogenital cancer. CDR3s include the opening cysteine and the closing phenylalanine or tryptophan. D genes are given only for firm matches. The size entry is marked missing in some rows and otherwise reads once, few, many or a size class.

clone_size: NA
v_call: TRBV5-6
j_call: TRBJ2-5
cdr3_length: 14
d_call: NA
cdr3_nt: TGTGCCAGCAGTCTATACAGGGCCCAAGAGACCCAGTACTTC
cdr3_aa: CASSLYRAQETQYF

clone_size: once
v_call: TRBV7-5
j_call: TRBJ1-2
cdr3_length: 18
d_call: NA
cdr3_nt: TGTGCCAGAAGCTTTTTCCCCGGGACAGGGGGCCTTGGCTATGGCTACACCTTC
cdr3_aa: CARSFFPGTGGLGYGYTF

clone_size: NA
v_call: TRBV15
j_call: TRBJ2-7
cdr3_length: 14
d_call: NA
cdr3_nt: TGTGCCACCAGCACGTCCGGGAACTCCTACGAGCAGTACTTC
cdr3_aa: CATSTSGNSYEQYF

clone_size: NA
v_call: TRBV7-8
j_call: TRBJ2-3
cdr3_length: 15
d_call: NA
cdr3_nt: TGTGCCAGCAGCTCCGAAGGGAGAGGCACAGATACGCAGTATTTT
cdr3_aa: CASSSEGRGTDTQYF

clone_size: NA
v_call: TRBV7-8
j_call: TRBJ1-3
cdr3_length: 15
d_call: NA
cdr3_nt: TGTGCCAGCAGCTTAGACGGGAGCTCTGGAAACACCATATATTTT
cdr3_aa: CASSLDGSSGNTIYF

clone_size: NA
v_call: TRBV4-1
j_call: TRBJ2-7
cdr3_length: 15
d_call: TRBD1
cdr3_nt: TGCGCCAGCAGCCATGGGACAGGGGAAACTTACGAGCAGTACTTC
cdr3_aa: CASSHGTGETYEQYF

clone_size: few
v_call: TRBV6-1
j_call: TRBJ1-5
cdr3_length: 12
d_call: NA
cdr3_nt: TGTGCCAGCAGTTCTCCTCGTCTGCCCCAGCATTTT
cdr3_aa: CASSSPRLPQHF

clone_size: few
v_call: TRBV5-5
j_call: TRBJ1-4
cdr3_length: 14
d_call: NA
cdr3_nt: TGTGCCAGCAGCTTAAGGGCCGCCGCTGAAAAACTGTTTTTT
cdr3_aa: CASSLRAAAEKLFF

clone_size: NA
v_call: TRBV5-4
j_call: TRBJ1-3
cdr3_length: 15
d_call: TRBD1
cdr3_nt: TGTGCCAGCAGCCAAACAGGGGGGCCTGGAAACACCATATATTTT
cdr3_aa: CASSQTGGPGNTIYF

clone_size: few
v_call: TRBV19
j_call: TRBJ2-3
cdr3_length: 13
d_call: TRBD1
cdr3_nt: TGTGCCAGTAGTACGGGACAGTTAGATACGCAGTATTTT
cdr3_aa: CASSTGQLDTQYF

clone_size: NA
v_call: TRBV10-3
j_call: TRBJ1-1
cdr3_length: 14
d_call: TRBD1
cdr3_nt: TGTGCCATCACCCCGGACAGGGAGAACACTGAAGCTTTCTTT
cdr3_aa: CAITPDRENTEAFF

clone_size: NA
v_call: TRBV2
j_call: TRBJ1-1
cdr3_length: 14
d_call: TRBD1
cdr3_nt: TGTGCCAGCAGTGGACAGGGGGGCAACACTGAAGCTTTCTTT
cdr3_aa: CASSGQGGNTEAFF

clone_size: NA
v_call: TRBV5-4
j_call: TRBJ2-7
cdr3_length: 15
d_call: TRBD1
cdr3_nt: TGTGCCAGCGCACCGGGCGGGACAGGGACCTCCGAGCAGTACTTC
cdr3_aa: CASAPGGTGTSEQYF

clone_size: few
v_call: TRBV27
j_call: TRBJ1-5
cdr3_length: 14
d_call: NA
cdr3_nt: TGTGCCAGCAGTGCCCGATATAGCAATCAGCCCCAGCATTTT
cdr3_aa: CASSARYSNQPQHF

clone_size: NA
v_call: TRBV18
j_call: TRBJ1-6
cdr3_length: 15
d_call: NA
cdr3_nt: TGTGCCAGCTCACCCCTGGCAGGGGATTATTCACCCCTCCACTTT
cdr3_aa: CASSPLAGDYSPLHF

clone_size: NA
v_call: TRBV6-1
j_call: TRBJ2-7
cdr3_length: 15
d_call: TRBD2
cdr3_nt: TGTGCCAGCAGTGAAGCGCCTAGCGGGTGGTACGAGCAGTACTTC
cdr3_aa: CASSEAPSGWYEQYF

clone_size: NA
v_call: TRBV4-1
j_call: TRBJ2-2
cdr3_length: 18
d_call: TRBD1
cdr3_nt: TGCGCCAGCAGCCAAGAGATCCGGGACAGCGCGAACACCGGGGAGCTGTTTTTT
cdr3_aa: CASSQEIRDSANTGELFF

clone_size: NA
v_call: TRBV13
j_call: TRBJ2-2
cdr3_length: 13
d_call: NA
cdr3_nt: TGTGCCAGCAGCTCCCCGGCCGCCGGGGAGCTGTTTTTT
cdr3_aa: CASSSPAAGELFF

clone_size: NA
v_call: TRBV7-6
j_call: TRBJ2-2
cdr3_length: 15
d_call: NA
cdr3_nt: TGTGCCAGCAGCTTAGCGCCGGGGCCCACCGGGGAGCTGTTTTTT
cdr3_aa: CASSLAPGPTGELFF

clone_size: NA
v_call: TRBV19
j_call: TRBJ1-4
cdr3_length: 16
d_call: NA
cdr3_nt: TGTGCCAGTAGCCCGTCACGTGGGCAGAGAAATGAAAAACTGTTTTTT
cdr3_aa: CASSPSRGQRNEKLFF

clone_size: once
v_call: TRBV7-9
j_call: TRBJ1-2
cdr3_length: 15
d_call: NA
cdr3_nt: TGTGCCAGCAGCTTACTCATTGGCCCGGGGCATGGCTACACCTTC
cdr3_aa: CASSLLIGPGHGYTF

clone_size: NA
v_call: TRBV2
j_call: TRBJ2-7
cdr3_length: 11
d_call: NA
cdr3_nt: TGTGCCAGCAGTGATACGGGGGCCCAGTACTTC
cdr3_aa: CASSDTGAQYF

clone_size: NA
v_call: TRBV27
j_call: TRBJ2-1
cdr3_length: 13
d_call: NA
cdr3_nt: TGTGCCAGCAGTCCCAACTTAGTGAGTGAGCAGTTCTTC
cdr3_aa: CASSPNLVSEQFF

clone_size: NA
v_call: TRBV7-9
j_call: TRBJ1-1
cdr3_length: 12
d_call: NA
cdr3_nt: TGTGCCAGCAGCTTTGGACAGTCAGAAGCTTTCTTT
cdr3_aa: CASSFGQSEAFF

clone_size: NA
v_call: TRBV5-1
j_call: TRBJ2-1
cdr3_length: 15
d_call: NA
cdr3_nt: TGCGCCAGCAGTAACGTGGGGGGTTTTTACAATGAGCAGTTCTTC
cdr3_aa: CASSNVGGFYNEQFF

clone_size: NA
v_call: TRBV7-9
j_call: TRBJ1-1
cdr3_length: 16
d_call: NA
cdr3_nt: TGTGCCAGCAGCTTAATCCGGGGGTCTTCGAACACTGAAGCTTTCTTT
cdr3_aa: CASSLIRGSSNTEAFF

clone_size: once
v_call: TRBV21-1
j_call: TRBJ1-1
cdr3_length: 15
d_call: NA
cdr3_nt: TGTGCCAGCAGCGCACACAGGTCCCGAAACACTGAAGCTTTCTTT
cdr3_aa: CASSAHRSRNTEAFF

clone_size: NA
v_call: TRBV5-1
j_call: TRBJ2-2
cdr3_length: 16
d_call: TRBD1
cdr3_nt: TGCGCCAGCAGCTCCGGGACAGGGGGCAACACCGGGGAGCTGTTTTTT
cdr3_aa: CASSSGTGGNTGELFF

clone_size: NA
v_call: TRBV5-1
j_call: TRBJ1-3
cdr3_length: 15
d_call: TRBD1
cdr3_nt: TGCGCCAGCAGCGTAGACAGGGGAACTGGAAACACCATATATTTT
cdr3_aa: CASSVDRGTGNTIYF

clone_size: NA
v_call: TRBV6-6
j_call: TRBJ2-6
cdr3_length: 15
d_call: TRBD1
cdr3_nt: TGTGCCAGCAGGACAGGGGGCTCTGGGGCCAACGTCCTGACTTTC
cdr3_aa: CASRTGGSGANVLTF

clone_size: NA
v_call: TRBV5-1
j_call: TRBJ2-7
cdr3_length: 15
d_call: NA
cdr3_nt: TGCGCCAGCAGCTTGGATGGCCAGACTGACTACGAGCAGTACTTC
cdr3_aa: CASSLDGQTDYEQYF

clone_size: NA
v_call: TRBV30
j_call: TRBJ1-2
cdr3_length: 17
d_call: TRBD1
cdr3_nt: TGTGCCTGGAGTCACCCTCACCCGGGACAGGGGGCGCGGGGCTACACCTTC
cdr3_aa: CAWSHPHPGQGARGYTF

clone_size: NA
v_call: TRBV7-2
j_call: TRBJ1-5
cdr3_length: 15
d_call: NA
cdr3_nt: TGTGCCAGCAGCGCCTGGGACGGACGCAATCAGCCCCAGCATTTT
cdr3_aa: CASSAWDGRNQPQHF